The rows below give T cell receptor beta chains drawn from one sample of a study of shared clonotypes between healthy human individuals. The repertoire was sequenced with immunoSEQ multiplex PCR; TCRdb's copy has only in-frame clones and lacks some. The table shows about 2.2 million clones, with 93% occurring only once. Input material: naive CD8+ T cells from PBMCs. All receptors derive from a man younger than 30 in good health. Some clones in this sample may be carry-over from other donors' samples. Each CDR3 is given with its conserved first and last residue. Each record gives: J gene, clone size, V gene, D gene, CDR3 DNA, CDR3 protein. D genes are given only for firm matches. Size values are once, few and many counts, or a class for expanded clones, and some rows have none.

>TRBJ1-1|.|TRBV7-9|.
TGTGCCAGCAGCTTAGTTTCGGTTTTCGACACTGAAGCTTTCTTT
CASSLVSVFDTEAFF
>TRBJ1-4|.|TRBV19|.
TGTGCCAGTAGTGTGCCCACCGGAAGGGAAAAACTGTTTTTT
CASSVPTGREKLFF
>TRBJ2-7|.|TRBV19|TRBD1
TGTGCCAGTAGCCTTGGGACAGGGCGGGAGCAGTACTTC
CASSLGTGREQYF
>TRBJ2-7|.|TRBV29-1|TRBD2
TGCAGCGTGGGACTAGCGGGACCGTACGAGCAGTACTTC
CSVGLAGPYEQYF
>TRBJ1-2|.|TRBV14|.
TGTGCCAGCAGCCAAGAAGTCGCTCCGGCGGGCTATGGCTACACCTTC
CASSQEVAPAGYGYTF
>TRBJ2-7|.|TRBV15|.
TGTGCCACCACGGACGCCCGAGAACCTTATAACGAGCAGTACTTC
CATTDAREPYNEQYF
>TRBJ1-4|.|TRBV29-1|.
TGCAGCGCCCATGAGAGGGGCTTTAATGAAAAACTGTTTTTT
CSAHERGFNEKLFF
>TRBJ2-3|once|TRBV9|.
TGTGCCAGCAGCATTCCCCGGGACTCACAAGAAAACACAGATACGCAGTATTTT
CASSIPRDSQENTDTQYF
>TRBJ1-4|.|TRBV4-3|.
TGCGCCAGCAGCCAAACGGCCTCAAGGGAAAAACTGTTTTTT
CASSQTASREKLFF
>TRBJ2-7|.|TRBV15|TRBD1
TGTGCCACCAGCAGAGGGACAGGTTTCTACGAGCAGTACTTC
CATSRGTGFYEQYF
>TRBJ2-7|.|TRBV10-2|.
TGCGCCAGCAGTGACGGCAGGGGAACCCACGAGCAGTACTTC
CASSDGRGTHEQYF
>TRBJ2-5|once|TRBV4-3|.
TGCGCCAGCAGCCAAGATGGCAGCCAAGAGACCCAGTACTTC
CASSQDGSQETQYF
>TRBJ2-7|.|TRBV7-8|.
TGTGCCAGCAGCTTAACCTCCTACGAGCAGTACTTC
CASSLTSYEQYF
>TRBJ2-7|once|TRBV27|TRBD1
TGTGCCAGCGGAAACAGGGGCGGGCAGTACTTC
CASGNRGGQYF
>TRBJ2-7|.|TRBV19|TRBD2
TGTGCCAGTAGTTGGGGGACTAGAACCTACGAGCAGTACTTC
CASSWGTRTYEQYF
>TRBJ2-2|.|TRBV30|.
TGTGCCTGGAGTGTCCCCGGGGAGCTGTTTTTT
CAWSVPGELFF
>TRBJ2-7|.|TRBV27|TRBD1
TGTGCCAGCCGCCTCGGGACAGGGGTCGAGCAGTACTTC
CASRLGTGVEQYF
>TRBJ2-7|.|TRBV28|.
TGTGCCAGCAGTTTCGGGTCCTACGAGCAGTACTTC
CASSFGSYEQYF
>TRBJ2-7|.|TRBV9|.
TGTGCCAGCAGCGTCGGGGCCACCTACGAGCAGTACTTC
CASSVGATYEQYF
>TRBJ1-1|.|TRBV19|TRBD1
TGTGCCAGTAGTATCGGTCAGGGGGCGTACACTGAAGCTTTCTTT
CASSIGQGAYTEAFF
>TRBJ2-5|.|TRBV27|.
TGTGCCAGCAGTTTGGGCGCTGGGGAGACCCAGTACTTC
CASSLGAGETQYF
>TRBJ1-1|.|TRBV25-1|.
TGTGCCAGCAGTGACGGGCTGGCCACTGAAGCTTTCTTT
CASSDGLATEAFF
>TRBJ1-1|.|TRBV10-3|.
TGTGCCACCCCCCGACACAAAGCTTTCTTT
CATPRHKAFF
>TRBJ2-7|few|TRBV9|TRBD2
TGTGCCAGCAGCGAGGGACTAGCGGACTACGAGCAGTACTTC
CASSEGLADYEQYF
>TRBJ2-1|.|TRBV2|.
TGTGCCAGCAGTGGTGGTAGCGGTTACAATGAGCAGTTCTTC
CASSGGSGYNEQFF
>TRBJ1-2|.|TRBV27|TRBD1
TGTGCCAGCCGGATCGTAGGGGGCCTTAACTATGGCTACACCTTC
CASRIVGGLNYGYTF
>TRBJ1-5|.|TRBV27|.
TGTGCCAGCAGTTTTACAGGGACCCGACAGCCCCAGCATTTT
CASSFTGTRQPQHF
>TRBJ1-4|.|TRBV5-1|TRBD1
TGCGCCAGCAGCCTAATGGGACAGGGATATGAAAAACTGTTTTTT
CASSLMGQGYEKLFF
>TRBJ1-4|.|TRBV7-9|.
TGTGCCAGCAGCGGCGGGGCAACTAATGAAAAACTGTTTTTT
CASSGGATNEKLFF
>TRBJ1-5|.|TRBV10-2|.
TGCGCCAGCAGTGAGCTGAGCCATCAGCCCCAGCATTTT
CASSELSHQPQHF
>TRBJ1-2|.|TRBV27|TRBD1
TGTGCCAGCAGCCAACAGACAGGGTGGGCCTATGGCTACACCTTC
CASSQQTGWAYGYTF
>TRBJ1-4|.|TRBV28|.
TGTGCCAGCAGTTTATGGCAGCTTGCGCTCCCCAATGAAAAACTGTTTTTT
CASSLWQLALPNEKLFF
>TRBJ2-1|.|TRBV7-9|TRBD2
TGTGCCAGCAGCCGCGGACTAGCGGGAGCCAATGAGCAGTTCTTC
CASSRGLAGANEQFF
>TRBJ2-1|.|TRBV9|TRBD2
TGTGCCAGCAGCTTGACTAGCGGGAGGGGAAATGAGCAGTTCTTC
CASSLTSGRGNEQFF
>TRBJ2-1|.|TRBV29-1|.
TGCAGCGTTGTCCTAGTGAAGGGTGAGCAGTTCTTC
CSVVLVKGEQFF
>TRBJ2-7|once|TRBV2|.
TGTGCCAGCAGTGATGGTTTATACGAGCAGTACTTC
CASSDGLYEQYF
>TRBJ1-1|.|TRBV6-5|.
TGTGCCAGCAGTTACACTGAAGCTTTCTTT
CASSYTEAFF
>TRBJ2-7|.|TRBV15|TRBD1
TGTGCCACCAGCAGGGACAGGGGCGCGGGTGTCGAGCAGTACTTC
CATSRDRGAGVEQYF
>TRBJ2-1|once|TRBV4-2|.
TGTGCCAGCAGCCAAGAGAAGTTCCTGGGGGTTTACAATGAGCAGTTCTTC
CASSQEKFLGVYNEQFF
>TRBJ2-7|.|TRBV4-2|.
TGTGCCAGCAGCCGCGGGACACTCTACGAGCAGTACTTC
CASSRGTLYEQYF
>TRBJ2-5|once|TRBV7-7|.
TGTGCCAGCAGCTTAGGAACCTTTGGGACCCAGTACTTC
CASSLGTFGTQYF
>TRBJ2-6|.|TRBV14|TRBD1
TGTGCCAGCAGCCAAGATCGGCGGACAGGGGCCTCTGGGGCCAACGTCCTGACTTTC
CASSQDRRTGASGANVLTF
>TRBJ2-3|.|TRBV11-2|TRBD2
TGTGCCAGCAGCTTAGCGCCCCCGACTAGCGGCATCCTCGGAGATACGCAGTATTTT
CASSLAPPTSGILGDTQYF
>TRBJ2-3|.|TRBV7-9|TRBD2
TGTGCCAGCAGCTCCATAGCGGGGCTTTACACAGATACGCAGTATTTT
CASSSIAGLYTDTQYF
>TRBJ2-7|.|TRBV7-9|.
TGTGCCAGCAGCTTACCTCGAACCTACGAGCAGTACTTC
CASSLPRTYEQYF
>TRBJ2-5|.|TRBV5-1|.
TGCGCCAGCAGCTTGCAGGGGACCCAGTACTTC
CASSLQGTQYF
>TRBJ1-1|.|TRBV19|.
TGTGCCAGTAGGGACCGGGGAGGAGGCACTGAAGCTTTCTTT
CASRDRGGGTEAFF
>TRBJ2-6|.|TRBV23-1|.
TGCGCCAGCAGTGGCACGCAACAAAGTCGGGCCAACGTCCTGACTTTC
CASSGTQQSRANVLTF
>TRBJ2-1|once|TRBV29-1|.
TGCAGCGTGGGACTCCCGGCTTCGGAGCAGTTCTTC
CSVGLPASEQFF
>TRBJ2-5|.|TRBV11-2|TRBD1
TGTGCCAGCAGCCAACGTCGCAACGCGGACAGGGAAGAGACCCAGTACTTC
CASSQRRNADREETQYF
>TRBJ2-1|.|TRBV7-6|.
TGTGCCAGCAGCTTTGTGGCTAGCTCAAACAATGAGCAGTTCTTC
CASSFVASSNNEQFF